The 14 T cell receptor beta chains below come from one sample, sequenced in a study of blood T cells in healthy people across ages. Then a second PCR, running roughly 7 to 11 cycles, was carried out with a sample-barcoded 5' primer and a J-beta primer mix. TCRdb passed the 5' RACE reads through MiXCR, listing each CDR3 protein once. The sample shows about 1.5 million distinct CDR3 sequences, 40% to 45% of them seen only once. The sequencing sample was made of blood. The receptor set was obtained from a woman between 18 and 29 years old in good health.

About this clonotype: The junction and the germline gene differ at one end; a read error may be behind it. The chain recombines TRBV20-1 with TRBJ2-2, with 12 positions matching TRBD2. From germline, CDR1 is DFQATT and CDR2 SNEGSKA (reference sequence). CDR3 length: 16 amino acids. CDR3 sequence reads: CSARRLAGGNTGELFF. DNA for the CDR3: TGCAGTGCTAGACGTCTAGCGGGGGGGAACACCGGGGAACTGTTTTTT.

This clonotype has a handful of counts. J is TRBJ2-3 and V is TRBV20-1; 7 nucleotides align to TRBD2. Trimming cost V 7 bases and J 0 bases; bases outside gene matches: 10. Germline CDR1 and CDR2: DFQATT and SNEGSKA (reference sequence). The CDR3 has 15 amino acids. CDR3 sequence: CSVRSSGASTDTQYF. The CDR3 DNA reads TGCAGTGTCAGGTCTAGCGGAGCTAGCACAGATACGCAGTATTTT.

This clonotype was observed a few times. This chain links TRBV5-1 with TRBJ2-1; 9 bases align to TRBD1. The ends lost 5 bases at V and 3 bases at J; junction bases unmatched: 6. This CDR3 contains 15 residues. CDR1 and CDR2 (germline): SGHRS, YFSETQ. CDR3 nucleotides: TGCGCCAGCAGAGCCGGGACAGGGCGCTACAATGAGCAGTTCTTC. As protein: CASRAGTGRYNEQFF. Based on the CDR3 plus reference TRBV5-1 and TRBJ2-1, the full variable domain is KAGVTQTPRYLIKTRGQQVTLSCSPISGHRSVSWYQQTPGQGLQFLFEYFSETQRNKGNFPGRFSGRQFSNSRSEMNVSTLELGDSALYLCASRAGTGRYNEQFFGPGTRLTVL.

CDR3 bases: TGCAGCGCATCAGGGGGTGGTAATTCACCCCTCCACTTT. Encoded protein: CSASGGGNSPLHF. The V gene is TRBV29-1, the J gene TRBJ1-6; 7 bases match TRBD1. Trimming at V came to 7 bases and at J to 6 bases, leaving 6 bases not matched to a gene. The CDR3 runs 13 residues. Germline V gene data show CDR1 as SQVTM and CDR2 as ANQGSEA.

The rearrangement links TRBV7-9 to TRBJ1-4; TRBD1 aligns across 7 bases. Germline V gene lookup returns CDR1 SEHNR and CDR2 FQNEAQ (reference sequence). V gave up 5 bases and J gave up 3 bases; unmatched junction bases: 12. This CDR3 has 17 residues. The CDR3 coding sequence is TGTGCCAGCAGCGAGTACAGGGGAATAGAGGCTAATGAAAAACTGTTTTTT. Its protein product is CASSEYRGIEANEKLFF.

There are a few counts of this clonotype. The rearrangement joins TRBV6-5 to TRBJ1-2; 9 nucleotides agree with TRBD1. J lost 3 bases, V lost 6 bases, and 5 bases had no gene match. Germline V lookup: CDR1 MNHEY, CDR2 SVGAGI. CDR3 length equals 14 residues. CDR3 protein: CASSHRGRDYGYTF. CDR3 DNA: TGTGCCAGCAGCCACAGGGGGCGCGACTATGGCTACACCTTC.

This rearrangement joins TRBV10-3 to TRBJ1-4; unclear D gene. The germline V and J ends were trimmed by 1 base and 2 bases, with 11 bases remaining between them. This CDR3 is 16 amino acids long. CDR1 is ENHRY and CDR2 is SYGVKD in the germline V gene. The chain's CDR3 is CAISELRRHTNEKLFF. The CDR3 DNA reads as TGTGCCATCAGTGAGTTACGCCGGCACACTAATGAAAAACTGTTTTTT.

The chain uses TRBV12-3 or TRBV12-4 and TRBJ1-2; D uncertain. With 0 bases removed from V and 3 bases from J, the gap between germline ends came to 14 bases. The CDR3 totals 16 residues. CDR3 amino acids: CASSLALGEGHYGYTF. As DNA, the CDR3 is TGTGCCAGCAGTTTAGCGCTGGGCGAGGGCCACTATGGCTACACCTTC.

The sample holds a few counts of this clonotype. The chain uses TRBV4-3 and TRBJ2-7; possibly TRBD2 for D (6 bases). Germline CDR1 LGHNA, CDR2 YSLEER. Trimming took 1 base from V and 2 from J, leaving 12 bases between them. The CDR3 contains 15 residues. This chain's CDR3 is CASSQVIGGTYEQYF. CDR3 DNA: TGCGCCAGCAGCCAAGTAATCGGGGGAACCTACGAGCAGTACTTC.

J is TRBJ1-2 and V is TRBV20-1; D unresolved. This CDR3 comprises 14 residues. V was clipped by 2 bases and J by 6 bases, with 16 bases between them. CDR1 DFQATT and CDR2 SNEGSKA come from the germline V gene (reference sequence). CDR3 region: CSARLRREINGYTF. The CDR3 DNA reads as TGCAGTGCTAGATTACGCAGAGAGATCAATGGCTACACCTTC.

As concerns this clonotype: The junction shows a germline mismatch at one end, possibly a read error. The chain carries TRBV10-3 and TRBJ1-1, with D uncertain. Germline V lookup: CDR1 ENHRY, CDR2 SYGVKD. This CDR3 spans 15 amino acids. The CDR3 sequence: CAISDLGLRGTEAFF. The CDR3 region has the DNA TGCGCCATCAGTGATCTGGGCCTCCGAGGCACTGAAGCTTTCTTT.

This rearrangement joins TRBV29-1 to TRBJ2-2; D gene uncertain. Germline V gives CDR1 SQVTM, CDR2 ANQGSEA. There are 15 residues in the CDR3. With 4 bases removed from V and 0 bases from J, the gap between germline ends came to 12 bases. The CDR3 coding sequence is TGCAGCGTTGTTGTTCGGGCAGCGAACACCGGGGAGCTGTTTTTT. Translating gives CSVVVRAANTGELFF.

This rearrangement joins TRBV20-1 to TRBJ2-1; 13 positions agree with TRBD2. Per germline, CDR1 DFQATT and CDR2 SNEGSKA (reference sequence). The CDR3 spans 15 residues. Trimming cost V 5 bases and J 4 bases; bases outside gene matches: 5. The CDR3 is CSASTSGRGYNEQFF. The CDR3 DNA reads TGCAGTGCTTCCACTAGCGGGAGGGGTTACAATGAGCAGTTCTTC.

The CDR3 DNA reads as TGTGCCAGTAGTATAGGGCAGTTGAGTGAGCAGTTCTTC. Encoded protein: CASSIGQLSEQFF. The chain recombines TRBV19 with TRBJ2-1; no firm D call. CDR3 length: 13 amino acids. Trimming stripped 1 base from V and 9 bases from J, with 10 bases between. Germline V gene lookup returns CDR1 LNHDA and CDR2 SQIVND (reference sequence).